The 2 T cell receptor beta chains given below trace back to one sample, sequenced in a study of cytomegalovirus exposure and HLA in healthy donors. PCR involved 60 Vbeta and 13 Jbeta primers. Here immunoSEQ multiplex PCR was the method, and the copy in TCRdb shows in-frame clones only, minus some. The sample has tens of thousands of clones; about 83% are singletons. Sequenced: PBMCs. Every receptor here comes from a woman aged 18-29 years in good health and CMV-seropositive.

This clone is a singleton in its sample. This chain links TRBV27 with TRBJ1-5; 12 bases line up with TRBD1. The CDR3 totals 18 residues. With V trimmed by 6 bases and J by 0 bases, 9 bases remained unmatched. Per the germline V gene, CDR1 is MNHEY and CDR2 is SMNVEV (reference sequence). The DNA for the CDR3 is TGTGCCAGCAGAAACACGGGACAGGGGGCATATAGCAATCAGCCCCAGCATTTT. It is translated as CASRNTGQGAYSNQPQHF.

The chain carries TRBV7-3 and TRBJ2-7; D might be TRBD2 (5 bases). Trimming left V 2 bases short and J 5 bases short, with 10 bases between. The CDR3 spans 13 residues. Germline values: CDR1 SGHTA, CDR2 FQGTGA. Here the CDR3 DNA reads TGTGCCAGCAGCTTAGGACTTGGGCACGAGCAGTACTTC. Protein sequence: CASSLGLGHEQYF.